This TCR beta chain was observed in a study of CD8 T cells in Susac syndrome. After extraction with the RNeasy kit, roughly 0.45 to 1 ug of the RNA was reverse transcribed using random hexamers. By means of immunoSEQ multiplex PCR, TCR beta CDR3 spanning 54 Vbeta and 13 Jbeta underwent amplification. TCRdb re-called the immunoSEQ multiplex PCR reads through MiXCR, storing one row per CDR3 protein. The data contain 170,000 or so distinct CDR3 sequences, roughly 92% of them seen just once; the ten biggest clones take up approximately 0.094%. V dropped 0 bases and J dropped 5 bases, with 7 bases sitting between them. CDR1 and CDR2 (germline): DFQATT, SNEGSKA (reference sequence). This CDR3 has 12 amino acids. The CD8+ and CD4+ T cells were negatively isolated, with the TEMRA cells enriched by FACS. The table lists this clonotype with a few counts.

The chain couples TRBV20-1 to TRBJ1-1; D is unresolved. The sequence derives from a human donor with multiple sclerosis. The sequenced sample was CD4+ T cells from PBMCs. CDR3 sequence: CSARDGFTEAFF. The CDR3 coding sequence is TGCAGTGCTAGAGATGGTTTTACTGAAGCTTTCTTT.